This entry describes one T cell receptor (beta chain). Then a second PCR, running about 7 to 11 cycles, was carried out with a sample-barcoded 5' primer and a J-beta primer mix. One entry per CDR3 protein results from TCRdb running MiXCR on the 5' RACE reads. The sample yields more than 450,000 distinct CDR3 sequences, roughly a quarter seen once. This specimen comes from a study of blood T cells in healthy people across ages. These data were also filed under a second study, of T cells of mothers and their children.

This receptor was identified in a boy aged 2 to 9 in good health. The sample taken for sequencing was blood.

The CDR3 protein is CASSVGQSHYEQYF. CDR3 bases: TGTGCCAGCAGCGTAGGACAGTCCCACTACGAGCAGTACTTC. The chain links TRBV9 to TRBJ2-7; weak D call: TRBD1 (5 bases). With 0 bases removed from V and 3 bases from J, the gap between germline ends came to 10 bases. The length of the CDR3 is 14 residues. Germline V gene sequence: CDR1 SGDLS, CDR2 YYNGEE.